The 27 T cell receptor beta chains below come from one sample, sequenced in a study of T cell responses to AZD1222 COVID-19 vaccine. Only in-frame clones appear in the TCRdb table, and some are missing; sequencing was by immunoSEQ multiplex PCR. The sample consists of approximately 130,000 clones, 85% to 90% of them appearing once. Sequenced here: peripheral blood, sampled on day 0 of AZD1222 vaccination. These receptors came from an adult in good health.

The chain joins TRBV18 to TRBJ2-7; D is unclear. The V end was cut by 6 bases, the J end by 3 bases, with 9 bases between. The germline gives CDR1 KGHSH, CDR2 LQKENI. This CDR3 spans 12 amino acids. For the CDR3, the DNA is TGTGCCAGCTCGATCGAGCGCTACGAGCAGTACTTC. It codes for CASSIERYEQYF.

The CDR3 loop reads CASSFSPREQETQYF. The CDR3 nucleotides read TGTGCCAGCAGCTTCTCCCCCAGGGAACAAGAGACCCAGTACTTC. The chain couples TRBV5-5 to TRBJ2-5, with a tentative D call TRBD1 (5 bases). The V gene's germline CDR1 is SGHKS and CDR2 YYEKEE (reference sequence). V lost 2 bases to trimming and J lost 2 bases, with 13 bases between them. This CDR3 spans 15 amino acids.

This chain uses TRBV7-9 with TRBJ2-2; TRBD2 might be the D (6 bases). Germline CDR1 reads SEHNR; CDR2 reads FQNEAQ (reference sequence). The CDR3 is made up of 15 amino acids. The V end lost 1 base, the J end lost 4 bases, and 10 bases lay between the germline ends. The CDR3 reads CASSLDLGGTGELFF. CDR3 nucleotides: TGTGCCAGCAGCTTAGATTTGGGGGGCACCGGGGAGCTGTTTTTT.

The J gene is TRBJ1-2, the V gene TRBV3-1 (or the pseudogene TRBV3-2); D uncertain. The germline gives CDR1 LGHDT, CDR2 YNNKEL (reference sequence). The CDR3 has 12 amino acids. Trimming left V 1 base short and J 8 bases short, with 8 bases between. The CDR3 loop reads CASSQGRRGYTF. DNA of the CDR3: TGTGCCAGCAGCCAAGGTCGAAGAGGCTACACCTTC.

The rearrangement links TRBV5-1 to TRBJ1-1; D is unclear. The CDR3 length is 14 residues. Trimming removed 2 bases at V and 5 bases at J, with 13 bases between. Germline V gives CDR1 SGHRS, CDR2 YFSETQ. CDR3 in amino acids: CASSFTLSGTEAFF. CDR3 in DNA: TGCGCCAGCAGCTTCACTCTGTCGGGAACTGAAGCTTTCTTT.

V and J are TRBV6-6 and TRBJ2-7; D call uncertain. CDR3 length: 13 amino acids. V lost 2 bases and J 1 base, leaving 6 bases between the germline ends. Germline CDR1 is MNHNY and CDR2 is SVGAGI (reference sequence). The CDR3 nucleotides are TGTGCCAGCAGTTACCCCGGATCCTACGAGCAGTACTTC. Translation gives CASSYPGSYEQYF.

The rearrangement uses TRBV5-1 and TRBJ2-3, with D perhaps assigned TRBD1 or TRBD2 (5 bases each). The germline V and J ends were trimmed by 1 base and 3 bases, with 15 bases remaining between them. Per the germline V gene, CDR1 is SGHRS and CDR2 is YFSETQ. CDR3 length equals 16 residues. The CDR3 nucleotides read TGCGCCAGCAGCTTGCGAGGGGCCGTTGGGACAGATACGCAGTATTTT. Its protein product is CASSLRGAVGTDTQYF.

This chain uses TRBV18 with TRBJ2-3; D is unclear. This CDR3 has 17 amino acids. Trimming left V 3 bases short and J 4 bases short, with 20 bases between. Germline V CDR1 and CDR2: KGHSH, LQKENI. Written as DNA, the CDR3 is TGTGCCAGCTCACCTTTTAGCCCTACATATACAGCAGATACGCAGTATTTT. Translated: CASSPFSPTYTADTQYF.

The V gene is TRBV19, the J gene TRBJ1-1, with 7 bases identical to TRBD1. CDR3 length: 16 amino acids. The V gene's germline CDR1 is LNHDA and CDR2 SQIVND (reference sequence). Trimming removed 1 base from V and 8 bases from J; junction bases left unmatched: 13. The DNA of the CDR3 is TGTGCCAGTAGTATAGGAGGCAGGGGGGAAAACCTCGAAGCTTTCTTT. It is translated as CASSIGGRGENLEAFF.

CDR3 sequence (DNA): TGTGCCAGCAGCCAGTGGGACTTTCAAGAGACCCAGTACTTC. Its translation is CASSQWDFQETQYF. This chain connects TRBV3-1 (or the pseudogene TRBV3-2) to TRBJ2-5, with a weak D call TRBD2 (6 bases). Trimming stripped 3 bases from V and 2 bases from J, with 10 bases between. The CDR3 totals 14 residues. From germline, CDR1 is LGHDT and CDR2 YNNKEL (reference sequence).

V gene TRBV7-9 combines with J gene TRBJ1-1; maybe TRBD1 (5 bases). The germline V gene encodes CDR1 SEHNR and CDR2 FQNEAQ (reference sequence). The CDR3 runs 12 residues. With 5 bases removed from V and 8 bases from J, the gap between germline ends came to 12 bases. The CDR3: CASSRGAKEAFF. CDR3 bases: TGTGCCAGCAGCCGCGGGGCCAAAGAAGCTTTCTTT.

This chain joins TRBV5-4 and TRBJ2-2; 10 positions match TRBD2. This CDR3 has 15 amino acids. The J segment lost 6 bases and the V segment lost 4 bases, leaving 6 bases of the junction unmatched. Germline V CDR1 and CDR2: SGHNT, YYREEE (reference sequence). CDR3: CASSPGTSVSGELFF. The DNA of the CDR3 is TGTGCCAGCAGCCCCGGGACTAGCGTTTCCGGGGAGCTGTTTTTT.

The J gene is TRBJ2-1, the V gene TRBV3-1 (or the pseudogene TRBV3-2); a possible D gene is TRBD2 (6 bases). CDR3 length equals 13 residues. In germline, CDR1 is LGHDT, CDR2 YNNKEL (reference sequence). The V end lost 6 bases, the J end lost 9 bases, and 15 bases lay between the germline ends. The CDR3 loop is CASSPRETSEQFF. CDR3 DNA: TGTGCCAGCAGTCCACGGGAGACGAGTGAGCAGTTCTTC.

The chain carries TRBV15 and TRBJ1-4; D remains unclear. The CDR3 is 16 residues long. V dropped 0 bases and J dropped 5 bases, with 13 bases sitting between them. CDR1 is LNHNV and CDR2 is YYDKDF in the germline V gene (reference sequence). The CDR3 protein is CATSRDIVSPNEKLFF. The DNA of the CDR3 is TGTGCCACCAGCAGAGATATAGTGAGTCCGAATGAAAAACTGTTTTTT.

V usage is TRBV5-1 and J usage is TRBJ1-1; 8 nucleotides agree with TRBD1. Trimming took 2 bases from V and 1 from J; bases not matched to a gene: 4. CDR1 SGHRS and CDR2 YFSETQ come from the germline V gene. The CDR3 covers 15 residues. CDR3 loop: CASSLAQGGNTEAFF. CDR3 DNA sequence: TGCGCCAGCAGCTTAGCACAGGGGGGGAACACTGAAGCTTTCTTT.

In its sample, this clone was seen a few times. The rearrangement links TRBV7-9 to TRBJ1-2; 10 bases align to TRBD1. The CDR3 is 16 residues long. Trimming at V came to 5 bases and at J to 3 bases, leaving 9 bases not matched to a gene. CDR1 SEHNR and CDR2 FQNEAQ come from the germline V gene (reference sequence). The CDR3 sequence: CASSSQPGTGDYGYTF. CDR3 coding DNA: TGTGCCAGCAGCAGTCAGCCCGGGACAGGGGACTATGGCTACACCTTC.

The rearrangement uses TRBV19 and TRBJ1-2; D gene ambiguous. The CDR3 has 14 residues. V gave up 2 bases and J gave up 1 base, with 8 bases separating them. CDR1 and CDR2 from the germline V gene are LNHDA and SQIVND (reference sequence). CDR3: CASSISVNNYGYTF. Written as DNA, the CDR3 is TGTGCCAGTAGTATATCCGTAAATAACTATGGCTACACCTTC.

The V call is TRBV19, the J call TRBJ2-1; 8 nucleotides align to TRBD2. Germline V gene data show CDR1 as LNHDA and CDR2 as SQIVND (reference sequence). The CDR3 runs to 15 residues. Germline trimming cut 6 bases from V and 3 bases from J; bases unmatched to any gene: 7. The CDR3 DNA follows: TGTGCCAGTAGCACACCGGGACTAGGCTACAATGAGCAGTTCTTC. Protein product: CASSTPGLGYNEQFF.

The chain couples TRBV3-1 (or the pseudogene TRBV3-2) to TRBJ1-1; D might be TRBD1 (6 bases). V lost 5 bases and J lost 1, with 14 bases in between. The CDR3 spans 15 residues. Per germline, CDR1 LGHDT and CDR2 YNNKEL (reference sequence). Here the CDR3 reads CASSKGGAPNTEAFF. The CDR3 DNA reads as TGTGCCAGCAGCAAGGGGGGGGCCCCGAACACTGAAGCTTTCTTT.

This chain joins TRBV10-3 and TRBJ2-3; 8 bases line up with TRBD2. The CDR3 totals 17 residues. V lost 2 bases to trimming and J lost 0 bases; unmatched junction nucleotides: 7. Germline V lookup: CDR1 ENHRY, CDR2 SYGVKD. CDR3 sequence (DNA): TGTGCCATCAGTGAGGGGCTAGCGGGTTCTAGCACAGATACGCAGTATTTT. This sequence encodes CAISEGLAGSSTDTQYF.

This chain connects TRBV4-1 to TRBJ2-2, with TRBD2 identical over 7 bases. Germline CDR1 and CDR2: MGHRA and YSYEKL. V dropped 0 bases and J dropped 2; count of bases not matched to a gene: 15. This CDR3 is built from 20 residues. The CDR3: CASSQDLPREPRVNTGELFF. The CDR3 nucleotides read TGCGCCAGCAGCCAAGATCTCCCGCGGGAGCCCCGGGTAAACACCGGGGAGCTGTTTTTT.

The V and J genes are TRBV29-1 and TRBJ1-1; 7 positions match TRBD1. Germline CDR1 SQVTM, CDR2 ANQGSEA. The length of the CDR3 is 13 residues. Trimming cost V 7 bases and J 5 bases; bases outside gene matches: 10. The CDR3 here is CSAFRTQGTEAFF. CDR3 sequence (DNA): TGCAGCGCCTTTCGCACACAGGGGACTGAAGCTTTCTTT.

As DNA, the CDR3 is TGTGCCAGCAGCTTGGGGAGGGGTAATGAAAAACTGTTTTTT. Amino acid sequence: CASSLGRGNEKLFF. The rearrangement uses TRBV5-6 and TRBJ1-4; D may be TRBD1 (5 bases). Germline CDR1 SGHDT, CDR2 YYEEEE. The CDR3 is 14 amino acids. V was cut by 0 bases and J by 4 bases, with 7 bases left in between.

The CDR3 region is CASSQQGLNTEAFF. CDR3 nucleotide sequence: TGTGCCAGCAGCCAACAGGGCCTGAACACTGAAGCTTTCTTT. The chain couples TRBV3-1 (or the pseudogene TRBV3-2) to TRBJ1-1; a weak D match, TRBD1 (5 bases). V dropped 2 bases and J dropped 0 bases, with 7 bases sitting between them. Germline V gives CDR1 LGHDT, CDR2 YNNKEL (reference sequence). This CDR3 is built from 14 residues.

The chain joins TRBV7-8 to TRBJ2-5, with D possibly being TRBD1 (5 bases). V lost 0 bases and J 4 bases, leaving 6 bases between the germline ends. Germline values: CDR1 SGHVS, CDR2 FQNEAQ. CDR3 length equals 13 residues. The CDR3 region is CASSLAGVETQYF. CDR3 DNA: TGTGCCAGCAGCTTAGCAGGGGTAGAGACCCAGTACTTC.

The chain couples TRBV29-1 to TRBJ2-7, with D perhaps matching TRBD2 (5 bases). The germline gives CDR1 SQVTM, CDR2 ANQGSEA. CDR3 length: 12 amino acids. V lost 5 bases, J lost 5 bases, and 13 bases lay in between. The CDR3 loop is CSVRELDHEQYF. As DNA, the CDR3 is TGCAGCGTTAGGGAGCTCGACCACGAGCAGTACTTC.

V is TRBV5-1 and J is TRBJ2-5, with D maybe TRBD2 (6 bases). The V end lost 4 bases, the J end lost 4 bases, and 11 bases lay between the germline ends. The CDR3 totals 13 residues. Per the germline V gene, CDR1 is SGHRS and CDR2 is YFSETQ. CDR3 in DNA: TGCGCCAGCAGCGTCGTGGGGGGAGAGACCCAGTACTTC. Residues: CASSVVGGETQYF.